Sequencing of this T cell receptor (beta chain) was carried out in a study of identical twins. Broader study findings: Abundant beta clonotypes from cord blood bore fewer insertions; memory repertoires lacked this pattern. A partial confounding effect on zero-insertion analyses could come from invariant MAIT and iNKT cells. Cross-sectional statistics underpinned the conclusions; the same donors were not followed.

This clonotype was detected only a few times. Its antigen is unknown. This CDR3 contains 15 residues. Per the germline V gene, CDR1 is DFQATT and CDR2 is SNEGSKA (reference sequence). Trimming at V came to 6 bases and at J to 7 bases, leaving 13 bases not matched to a gene. MiXCR was run by TCRdb on the 5' RACE reads, yielding one entry per CDR3 protein. This sample yields 500,000 to 550,000 distinct CDR3 sequences, of which 20% to 25% are seen a single time; approximately 0.52% belongs to the top ten. The same sample was also used in a study of yellow fever vaccine responses in identical twins. This second report adds: On the reported evidence, twins' vaccine T cell responses seemed partly convergent and partly personalized.

The chain combines TRBV20-1 with TRBJ2-5; 11 nucleotides align to TRBD2. What was sequenced was CD4+ T cells sorted from blood. This TCR was recovered from a woman aged 18 to 35 in good health. CDR3 sequence (DNA): TGCAGTGCGGCAAAAGTACTAGCGGGAGTTGGGACCCAGTACTTC. Protein sequence: CSAAKVLAGVGTQYF.